Shown below are 9 T cell receptor beta chains from a single sample sequenced in a study of T cell responses to AZD1222 COVID-19 vaccine. Clones were read by immunoSEQ multiplex PCR, and TCRdb kept only the in-frame ones, dropping some. Among just under 90,000 clones listed, approximately 91% were seen once. The material was peripheral blood, obtained on day 0 of AZD1222 vaccination. These receptors originate from an adult in good health.

V gene TRBV5-1 combines with J gene TRBJ2-1, with 9 positions matching TRBD1. J gave up 5 bases and V 4 bases, and 4 bases lay outside the gene matches. Germline CDR1 SGHRS, CDR2 YFSETQ. There are 14 residues in the CDR3. CDR3 DNA sequence: TGCGCCAGCAGCAAACAGGGGGCCGACAATGAGCAGTTCTTC. Protein sequence: CASSKQGADNEQFF.

This chain connects TRBV7-9 to TRBJ1-5, with D possibly matching TRBD1 (6 bases). Germline V gene data show CDR1 as SEHNR and CDR2 as FQNEAQ (reference sequence). CDR3 size: 14 residues. V shed 5 bases and J shed 6 bases, with 14 bases lying between them. The CDR3 DNA is TGTGCCAGCAGCCCCACAGGGCCAGGTCAGCCCCAGCATTTT. This gives the protein CASSPTGPGQPQHF.

The CDR3 protein is CASSLDRNSGANVLTF. In DNA form, the CDR3 reads TGTGCCAGCAGCTTAGATCGCAACTCTGGGGCCAACGTCCTGACTTTC. The J gene is TRBJ2-6, the V gene TRBV7-9; D remains ambiguous. CDR3 length equals 16 residues. Germline V gene sequence: CDR1 SEHNR, CDR2 FQNEAQ (reference sequence). Trimming took 1 base from V and 0 from J, leaving 7 bases between them.

The chain is built from TRBV24-1 and TRBJ2-7; D gene uncertain. The CDR3 covers 13 residues. Germline values: CDR1 KGHDR, CDR2 SFDVKD. The ends were cut back, 1 base at V and 7 bases at J, with 10 bases in the middle. This chain's CDR3 is CATSDLLSGEQYF. The CDR3 coding sequence is TGTGCCACCAGTGATTTATTGTCCGGGGAGCAGTACTTC.

The chain is built from TRBV6-4 and TRBJ2-3; tentatively, D is TRBD2 (5 bases). The CDR3 runs to 15 residues. Trimming cost V 1 base and J 1 base, with 9 bases left between them. Germline values: CDR1 MRHNA, CDR2 SNTAGT. CDR3 amino acids: CASSDLSGGTDTQYF. In DNA form, the CDR3 reads TGTGCCAGCAGTGACTTAAGCGGTGGCACAGATACGCAGTATTTT.

This chain joins TRBV28 and TRBJ1-1; the D is unclear. The CDR3 extends over 13 amino acids. Germline values: CDR1 MDHEN, CDR2 SYDVKM. V gave up 7 bases and J gave up 4 bases, with 13 bases separating them. The CDR3 spells CASMPTSATEAFF. CDR3 DNA: TGTGCCAGCATGCCAACTAGCGCCACTGAAGCTTTCTTT.

The rearrangement links TRBV28 to TRBJ2-7; the D gene could be TRBD1 or TRBD2 (6 bases each). CDR1 and CDR2 from the germline V gene are MDHEN and SYDVKM. This CDR3 has 14 amino acids. Trimming took off 5 bases at V and 2 bases at J, with 13 bases between the two ends. The CDR3 protein is CASSNGGGPYEQYF. For the CDR3, the DNA is TGTGCCAGCAGTAATGGAGGGGGTCCCTACGAGCAGTACTTC.

The chain uses TRBV5-8 and TRBJ1-2; 9 nucleotides align to TRBD1. From germline, CDR1 is SGHTS and CDR2 YDEGEE. V lost 0 bases and J lost 4; bases outside the gene matches: 4. This CDR3 region has 15 residues. The CDR3 loop is CASSLARQGVYGYTF. The CDR3 bases are TGTGCCAGCAGCTTGGCCCGACAGGGGGTCTATGGCTACACCTTC.

In this sample, this clone turned up once. The chain joins TRBV2 to TRBJ2-7; 11 bases fit TRBD1. Looked up from germline, CDR1 is SNHLY and CDR2 is FYNNEI. The V gene end was trimmed by 7 bases and the J gene end by 8 bases; junction bases not matched to a gene: 10. This CDR3 contains 14 residues. The CDR3 reads CASISGQGALKQYF. In DNA form, the CDR3 reads TGTGCCAGCATTAGCGGACAGGGGGCGTTAAAGCAGTACTTC.